A selection of T cell receptor beta chains follows, all from one sample in a study of glioma-infiltrating T cells. TCRdb passed the multiplex PCR reads through MiXCR, listing each CDR3 protein once. Among over 140,000 distinct CDR3 sequences listed, about two fifths were seen once. The sample consisted of glioma tissue, nonneoplastic brain tissue, or PBMCs (not recorded which). These receptors originate from a human donor with low-grade glioma or glioblastoma, undergoing nonglioma brain surgery, or in good health (not recorded which). CDR3s include the opening cysteine and the closing phenylalanine or tryptophan. A D gene is named only where the DNA matches it firmly. Not every row has a clone size; where given, it reads once, few, many or a size class.

clone_size	cdr3_length	v_call	d_call	j_call	cdr3_nt	cdr3_aa
NA	16	TRBV6-6	NA	TRBJ1-3	TGTGCCAGCAGTTACACCCAGCAGGGGTCTGGAAACACCATATATTTT	CASSYTQQGSGNTIYF
once	18	TRBV20-1	TRBD2	TRBJ2-3	TGCAGTGCTGAGGGACTAGCGGGAGGGCCTACCAGTCCAGATACGCAGTATTTT	CSAEGLAGGPTSPDTQYF
NA	13	TRBV2	NA	TRBJ2-7	TGTGCCAGCAACCGGGATTTAATGGGCGAGCAGTACTTC	CASNRDLMGEQYF
few	14	TRBV18	NA	TRBJ1-1	TGTGCCAGCTCCCCCAACTCACTGAACACTGAAGCTTTCTTT	CASSPNSLNTEAFF
NA	13	TRBV20-1	NA	TRBJ2-5	TGCATGGGGGCCGCTAGCGACCAAGAGACCCAGTACTTC	CMGAASDQETQYF
many	13	TRBV6-1	TRBD1	TRBJ1-1	TGTGCCAGCAGCCGGGACAGGAGCTCTGAAGCTTTCTTT	CASSRDRSSEAFF
many	13	TRBV15	NA	TRBJ1-1	TGTGCCACCAGCAGAGCGGAGAACACTGAAGCTTTCTTT	CATSRAENTEAFF
many	15	TRBV6-1	TRBD1	TRBJ1-1	TGTGCCAGCAGTTCCCTCAGGGGGCGCTTCTCTGAAGCTTTCTTT	CASSSLRGRFSEAFF
many	16	TRBV3-1	TRBD1	TRBJ1-1	TGTGCCAGCAGCCGACCCGGGACAGAAATGTTAACTGAAGCTTTCTTT	CASSRPGTEMLTEAFF
NA	15	TRBV20-1	NA	TRBJ1-6	TGCAGTGCTAGAGTCAGATCAGTAATCGGCTCACCCCTCCACTTT	CSARVRSVIGSPLHF
NA	13	TRBV20-1	TRBD1	TRBJ1-2	TGCAGTGCTAGGAGACCAGGGGGCTATAGCTACACCTTC	CSARRPGGYSYTF
NA	13	TRBV27	NA	TRBJ2-7	TGTGCCAGCAGTCCCCACAGTACCTACGAGCAGTACTTC	CASSPHSTYEQYF
few	13	TRBV20-1	NA	TRBJ1-1	TGCAGTGCTTGCCCTTGGGAGGACACTGAAGCTTTCTTT	CSACPWEDTEAFF
NA	14	TRBV20-1	NA	TRBJ1-2	TGCAGTGCTAGAGATGCGAGAGTTAACTATGGCTACACCTTC	CSARDARVNYGYTF
NA	14	TRBV7-9	TRBD1	TRBJ1-2	TGTGCCAGCAGCTGGGGGACAGAACCGAGTGGCTACACCTTC	CASSWGTEPSGYTF
few	14	TRBV20-1	NA	TRBJ1-5	TGCAGTGCTAGTGCAGGGGTTGGCAATCAGCCCCAGCATTTT	CSASAGVGNQPQHF
NA	12	TRBV2	NA	TRBJ2-1	TGTGCCAGCAGTGTGGCGGACAATGAGCAGTTCTTC	CASSVADNEQFF
few	15	TRBV7-2	TRBD2	TRBJ2-2	TGTGCCAGCAGTCCTCGGACTAGGAACACCGGGGAGCTGTTTTTT	CASSPRTRNTGELFF
NA	14	TRBV28	NA	TRBJ2-7	TGTGCCAGCAGTTTGTCGGCGACAGGCTACGAGCAGTACTTC	CASSLSATGYEQYF
NA	12	TRBV7-9	NA	TRBJ1-1	TGTGCCAGCAGCTTAGCTACCCCTGAAGCTTTCTTT	CASSLATPEAFF
NA	13	TRBV27	NA	TRBJ2-5	TGTGCCAGTAATTGGGAGGGGGAAGAGACCCAGTACTTC	CASNWEGEETQYF
NA	16	TRBV5-1	NA	TRBJ1-3	TGCGCCAGCAGCTTGGATCAGGTTTACTCTGGAAACACCATATATTTT	CASSLDQVYSGNTIYF
NA	16	TRBV19	NA	TRBJ2-6	TGTGCCAGTAGTCACCCGACGAGCTCTGGGGCCAACGTCCTGACTTTC	CASSHPTSSGANVLTF
few	14	TRBV7-9	NA	TRBJ1-1	TGTGCCAGCCGGGCCACGGGGGGCCACACTGAAGCTTTCTTT	CASRATGGHTEAFF
NA	14	TRBV15	TRBD2	TRBJ2-2	TGTGCCACCAGCGGGGGGGTCGACACCGGGGAGCTGTTTTTT	CATSGGVDTGELFF
NA	14	TRBV3-1	TRBD1	TRBJ1-1	TGTGCCAGCAGCCAAGGACAGGGAAGGACTGAAGCTTTCTTT	CASSQGQGRTEAFF
NA	13	TRBV20-1	NA	TRBJ2-1	TGCAGCGCTAGAGTTAGGACATTCAATGAGCAGTTCTTC	CSARVRTFNEQFF
NA	15	TRBV6-6	TRBD1	TRBJ2-7	TGTGCCAGCAGTTACTCGTGGGACAGGGAACACGAGCAGTACTTC	CASSYSWDREHEQYF